Presented here are 25 T cell receptor beta chains from one specimen sequenced in a study of cytomegalovirus exposure and HLA in healthy donors. Vbeta (60) and Jbeta (13) primers were used in the PCR. Generated by immunoSEQ multiplex PCR, the TCRdb table keeps only in-frame clones and is missing some. The table includes roughly 150,000 clones, approximately 85% detected once. The sample taken for sequencing was PBMCs. Receptors originate from a man aged 30-40 years in good health and CMV-seropositive.

The J gene is TRBJ1-1, the V gene TRBV9; 7 bases align to TRBD1. The CDR3 consists of 15 residues. Germline-derived CDR1 and CDR2 are SGDLS and YYNGEE. J gave up 7 bases and V 6 bases, and 15 bases lay outside the gene matches. CDR3 protein: CASNAGTDSSDEAFF. CDR3 nucleotide sequence: TGTGCCAGCAACGCCGGGACAGACTCTTCCGATGAAGCTTTCTTT.

The chain combines TRBV21-1 with TRBJ1-5. TRBV21-1 is reported as a pseudogene. The CDR3 extends over 16 amino acids. This chain's CDR3 is CASLWGDGHSNQPQHF. CDR3 DNA sequence: TGTGCCAGCCTCTGGGGGGACGGCCATAGCAATCAGCCCCAGCATTTT.

The V call is TRBV7-2, the J call TRBJ2-1; D possibly corresponds to TRBD1 (6 bases). From germline, CDR1 is SGHTA and CDR2 FQGNSA. The CDR3 runs to 14 residues. The CDR3 DNA is TGTGCTTCCCAGTTGGGGCAGGGGCGCTATGAGCAGTTCTTC. Protein product: CASQLGQGRYEQFF.

The V and J genes are TRBV9 and TRBJ2-1, with 16 bases fitting TRBD2. CDR3 length: 18 residues. Per the germline V gene, CDR1 is SGDLS and CDR2 is YYNGEE. Trimming took 5 bases from V and 0 from J; bases not matched to a gene: 5. This chain's CDR3 is CASSPGLAGGSSYNEQFF. As DNA, the CDR3 is TGTGCCAGCAGTCCGGGACTAGCGGGAGGGAGCTCCTACAATGAGCAGTTCTTC.

The rearrangement joins TRBV11-3 to TRBJ2-7; a possible D gene is TRBD2 (6 bases). The CDR3 is 19 amino acids. V lost 1 base and J 1 base, leaving 23 bases between the germline ends. CDR1 is SGHNT and CDR2 is YENEEA in the germline V gene. In DNA form, the CDR3 reads TGTGCCAGCAGCTTAGTTGGGAGAACGTGGGTCCGGGGGTCCTACGAGCAGTACTTC. Its protein is CASSLVGRTWVRGSYEQYF.

The count of this clone is one. The CDR3: CASSFPYYSGANVLTF. The DNA of the CDR3 is TGTGCCAGCAGCTTCCCGTACTACTCTGGGGCCAACGTCCTGACTTTC. This sequence joins TRBV11-3 and TRBJ2-6; no definite D call. Trimming stripped 3 bases from V and 0 bases from J, with 9 bases between. Germline lookup yields CDR1 SGHNT and CDR2 YENEEA. The CDR3 contains 16 residues.

This clone was detected once. The rearrangement uses TRBV19 and TRBJ1-2, with 10 bases matching TRBD1. The junction had 7 bases not matched to a gene; V was cut back by 5 bases and J by 4 bases. Germline loops: CDR1 LNHDA, CDR2 SQIVND (reference sequence). This CDR3 has 15 residues. CDR3 sequence (DNA): TGTGCCAGTAGTCTGACAGGGGGCATATCCTATGGCTACACCTTC. Translated, it gives CASSLTGGISYGYTF. The complete variable domain, with remaining parts taken from reference TRBV19 and TRBJ1-2, reads DGGITQSPKYLFRKEGQNVTLSCEQNLNHDAMYWYRQDPGQGLRLIYYSQIVNDFQKGDIAEGYSVSREKKESFPLTVTSAQKNPTAFYLCASSLTGGISYGYTFGSGTRLTVV.

The chain carries TRBV5-4 and TRBJ1-2, with TRBD1 as a possible D gene (5 bases). V shed 6 bases and J shed 4 bases, with 16 bases lying between them. Germline loops: CDR1 SGHNT, CDR2 YYREEE (reference sequence). This CDR3 has 14 amino acids. In DNA, the CDR3 is TGTGCCAGCACCCCCGGGGGGGTTTCCTATGGCTACACCTTC. This sequence encodes CASTPGGVSYGYTF.

V is TRBV10-2 and J is TRBJ2-1; TRBD2 aligns across 11 bases. The germline V gene has CDR1 WSHSY and CDR2 SAAADI. The ends lost 8 bases at V and 7 bases at J; junction bases unmatched: 4. The CDR3 length is 13 residues. In DNA form, the CDR3 reads TGCGCCAGCGTACTAGCGGGAGCGAATGAGCAGTTCTTC. The encoded protein is CASVLAGANEQFF.

This chain connects TRBV19 to TRBJ1-2; 7 nucleotides line up with TRBD1. Germline lookup yields CDR1 LNHDA and CDR2 SQIVND (reference sequence). The CDR3 loop spans 14 amino acids. Trimming took 5 bases from V and 4 from J; bases not matched to a gene: 7. DNA of the CDR3: TGTGCCAGTAGTGGAGACAGGGCGCTCTATGGCTACACCTTC. Translated, it gives CASSGDRALYGYTF. The full variable domain, completed using reference TRBV19 and TRBJ1-2, is DGGITQSPKYLFRKEGQNVTLSCEQNLNHDAMYWYRQDPGQGLRLIYYSQIVNDFQKGDIAEGYSVSREKKESFPLTVTSAQKNPTAFYLCASSGDRALYGYTFGSGTRLTVV.

The genes are TRBV4-2 and TRBJ1-2, with D possibly matching TRBD1 (6 bases). The CDR3 is 14 amino acids. Per the germline V gene, CDR1 is LGHNA and CDR2 is YNFKEQ. Trimming pared 0 bases from V and 7 bases from J, leaving 12 bases between. The CDR3 protein is CASSQDLSRGGYTF. CDR3 nucleotides: TGTGCCAGCAGCCAAGATTTAAGCAGGGGTGGCTACACCTTC.

A word on this clone: At one end the junction does not follow the germline gene, possibly because of a read error. The V and J genes are TRBV7-9 and TRBJ2-2, with TRBD1 matching over 11 bases. The germline gives CDR1 SEHNR, CDR2 FQNEAQ (reference sequence). This CDR3 region has 16 residues. CDR3 loop: CSSSLPGQGGPGELFF. The CDR3 DNA reads TGTTCCAGCAGCTTACCGGGACAGGGGGGACCCGGGGAGCTGTTTTTT.

This clone came up once. V usage is TRBV19 and J usage is TRBJ2-1, with D possibly TRBD2 on 6 matching bases. With 1 base removed from V and 4 bases from J, the gap between germline ends came to 8 bases. This CDR3 has 14 residues. Looked up from germline, CDR1 is LNHDA and CDR2 is SQIVND (reference sequence). CDR3: CASSIGRGYNEQFF. The CDR3 DNA is TGTGCCAGTAGTATAGGGCGGGGTTACAATGAGCAGTTCTTC.

The J gene is TRBJ1-2, the V gene TRBV4-3, with TRBD1 identical over 7 bases. The CDR3 totals 14 residues. Germline V lookup: CDR1 LGHNA, CDR2 YSLEER. J gave up 4 bases and V 4 bases, and 6 bases lay outside the gene matches. DNA for the CDR3: TGCGCCAGCAGCCCTACGAGGGACAGCTATGGCTACACCTTC. Translating gives CASSPTRDSYGYTF.

This rearrangement joins TRBV11-2 to TRBJ2-3, with a tentative D call TRBD1 (6 bases). V was cut by 5 bases and J by 6 bases, with 30 bases left in between. The germline V gene encodes CDR1 SGHAT and CDR2 FQNNGV. The CDR3 totals 19 residues. The CDR3 here is CASSRTGKRTSISPDTQYF. CDR3 coding DNA: TGTGCCAGCAGCCGAACAGGGAAACGGACGAGTATTAGCCCGGATACGCAGTATTTT.

This chain joins TRBV14 and TRBJ2-7, with 7 bases aligning to TRBD1. CDR3 size: 14 residues. Germline values: CDR1 SGHDN, CDR2 FVKESK. V dropped 2 bases and J dropped 4; count of bases not matched to a gene: 5. CDR3 protein: CASSQNRDSYEQYF. The CDR3, as DNA: TGTGCCAGCAGCCAAAACCGGGACAGTTACGAGCAGTACTTC.

This chain's CDR3 is CASSYFGGSEAFF. The DNA for the CDR3 is TGTGCCAGCAGTTATTTCGGGGGGTCTGAAGCTTTCTTT. The genes are TRBV6-6 and TRBJ1-1; TRBD1 is a possible D gene (5 bases). Germline assignment: CDR1 MNHNY and CDR2 SVGAGI (reference sequence). The CDR3 length is 13 residues. Trimming took 3 bases from V and 6 from J, leaving 11 bases between them.

This chain connects TRBV18 to TRBJ2-5, with a tentative D call TRBD2 (5 bases). Germline CDR1 and CDR2: KGHSH and LQKENI. The V and J ends lost 6 bases and 1 base respectively, with 12 bases between them. This CDR3 spans 14 amino acids. The CDR3 bases are TGTGCCAGCTCCCCCGGGATTTTCCAAGAGACCCAGTACTTC. Protein: CASSPGIFQETQYF. Combining the CDR3 with reference TRBV18 and TRBJ2-5 gives the whole variable domain NAGVMQNPRHLVRRRGQEARLRCSPMKGHSHVYWYRQLPEEGLKFMVYLQKENIIDESGMPKERFSAEFPKEGPSILRIQQVVRGDSAAYFCASSPGIFQETQYFGPGTRLLVL.

This clone has more than one count but fewer than ten. This sequence joins TRBV5-6 and TRBJ1-3; D uncertain. Germline V CDR1 and CDR2: SGHDT, YYEEEE. The CDR3 runs 13 residues. V lost 1 base and J lost 9, with 11 bases in between. CDR3 nucleotides: TGTGCCAGCAGCTTGAACAGAGGGATCACCATATATTTT. Its translation: CASSLNRGITIYF.

Note on this clone: The junction differs from germline at one of its ends, possibly a read error. The gene calls are TRBV7-2 and TRBJ2-5; 13 bases line up with TRBD2. The CDR3 runs to 17 residues. The germline V gene encodes CDR1 SGHTA and CDR2 FQGNSA. This CDR3 reads CASSLGTSGIRQGTQYF. CDR3 DNA: TGTGCCAGCAGCCTCGGGACTAGCGGGATACGCCAAGGGACCCAGTACTTC.

The rearrangement uses TRBV5-1 and TRBJ2-3, with 9 bases identical to TRBD2. Germline CDR1 and CDR2: SGHRS and YFSETQ. Unmatched junction bases numbered 13, after V lost 2 bases and J lost 3 bases. This CDR3 has 18 residues. In DNA, the CDR3 is TGCGCCAGCAGCTTAAGAGATCAGCGGGAGGTGAGGACAGATACGCAGTATTTT. It is translated as CASSLRDQREVRTDTQYF.

The chain recombines TRBV10-1 with TRBJ1-1; TRBD1 aligns across 8 bases. The J segment lost 1 base and the V segment lost 5 bases, leaving 3 bases of the junction unmatched. Per germline, CDR1 WNHNN and CDR2 SYGVQD (reference sequence). CDR3 length: 14 amino acids. CDR3 amino acids: CASSSGQGNTEAFF. The CDR3 DNA reads TGCGCCAGCAGTTCTGGACAGGGGAACACTGAAGCTTTCTTT.

The genes are TRBV4-3 and TRBJ2-3; D gene ambiguous. The CDR3 extends over 12 amino acids. The V end was cut by 1 base, the J end by 6 bases, with 5 bases between. Germline V gene data show CDR1 as LGHNA and CDR2 as YSLEER. The CDR3 here is CASSQAGDTQYF. DNA of the CDR3: TGCGCCAGCAGCCAAGCAGGCGATACGCAGTATTTT.

V usage is TRBV21-1 and J usage is TRBJ1-2. TRBV21-1 represents a pseudogene. The CDR3 consists of 14 residues. CDR3 in amino acids: CASSKGGGNYGYTF. CDR3 nucleotides: TGTGCCAGCAGCAAAGGGGGAGGGAACTATGGCTACACCTTC.

The chain joins TRBV7-8 to TRBJ1-5; TRBD1 matches 10 bases. Unmatched junction bases numbered 4, after V lost 5 bases and J lost 3 bases. This CDR3 has 15 residues. Germline V CDR1 and CDR2: SGHVS, FQNEAQ. The CDR3 spells CASSQGQGFNQPQHF. In DNA, the CDR3 is TGTGCCAGCAGCCAGGGACAGGGGTTCAATCAGCCCCAGCATTTT.